Listed below are T cell receptor beta chains from one sample, sequenced in a study of T cell responses to AZD1222 COVID-19 vaccine. The table came from immunoSEQ multiplex PCR; TCRdb's copy has only in-frame clones and leaves some out. The sample holds 110,000 or so clones, around 89% seen once. Sample: peripheral blood, taken 28 days after the second AZD1222 dose. The receptors were gathered from an adult who received the AZD1222 COVID-19 vaccine. CDR3s include the opening cysteine and the closing phenylalanine or tryptophan. Fields, in order: J gene, clone size, D gene, V gene, CDR3 protein, CDR3 DNA. The D gene is left open where the match is weak. The listing skips clone size in some rows; elsewhere it reads once, few, many or a size class.

j_call: TRBJ2-7
clone_size: NA
d_call: NA
v_call: TRBV18
cdr3_aa: CASSPGGSYEQYF
cdr3_nt: TGTGCCAGCTCACCAGGGGGCAGCTACGAGCAGTACTTC

j_call: TRBJ2-7
clone_size: few
d_call: TRBD1
v_call: TRBV4-1
cdr3_aa: CASSHTGTVNEQYF
cdr3_nt: TGCGCCAGCAGCCATACCGGGACAGTCAACGAGCAGTACTTC

j_call: TRBJ1-3
clone_size: NA
d_call: NA
v_call: TRBV18
cdr3_aa: CASSPPEGTGNTIYF
cdr3_nt: TGTGCCAGCTCACCACCGGAGGGGACGGGAAACACCATATATTTT

j_call: TRBJ1-4
clone_size: NA
d_call: TRBD1
v_call: TRBV2
cdr3_aa: CASANPGQGLANEKLFF
cdr3_nt: TGTGCCAGCGCAAATCCGGGACAGGGTTTGGCTAATGAAAAACTGTTTTTT

j_call: TRBJ2-6
clone_size: NA
d_call: NA
v_call: TRBV9
cdr3_aa: CASSPYLAGANVLTF
cdr3_nt: TGTGCCAGCAGCCCGTACTTGGCCGGGGCCAACGTCCTGACTTTC

j_call: TRBJ1-2
clone_size: NA
d_call: NA
v_call: TRBV18
cdr3_aa: CASSPLINAGNYGYTF
cdr3_nt: TGTGCCAGCTCACCACTCATTAACGCGGGGAACTATGGCTACACCTTC

j_call: TRBJ1-4
clone_size: once
d_call: TRBD1
v_call: TRBV4-1
cdr3_aa: CASSQDQGTGVEKLFF
cdr3_nt: TGCGCCAGCAGCCAAGATCAGGGGACAGGGGTTGAAAAACTGTTTTTT

j_call: TRBJ1-2
clone_size: NA
d_call: NA
v_call: TRBV6-5
cdr3_aa: CASSYLGVDGYTF
cdr3_nt: TGTGCCAGCAGTTATTTAGGGGTCGATGGCTACACCTTC

j_call: TRBJ1-2
clone_size: NA
d_call: NA
v_call: TRBV28
cdr3_aa: CASNLGFSGYTF
cdr3_nt: TGTGCCAGCAATTTAGGGTTTAGCGGCTACACCTTC

j_call: TRBJ1-4
clone_size: NA
d_call: NA
v_call: TRBV27
cdr3_aa: CASSFFSASEKLFF
cdr3_nt: TGTGCCAGCAGTTTCTTCTCGGCCTCTGAAAAACTGTTTTTT

j_call: TRBJ2-5
clone_size: NA
d_call: TRBD1
v_call: TRBV14
cdr3_aa: CASSQGQGAVTQYF
cdr3_nt: TGTGCCAGCAGCCAAGGACAGGGGGCGGTGACCCAGTACTTC

j_call: TRBJ1-1
clone_size: NA
d_call: TRBD1
v_call: TRBV6-1
cdr3_aa: CASSDGQDREAFF
cdr3_nt: TGTGCCAGCAGTGACGGACAGGACCGTGAAGCTTTCTTT

j_call: TRBJ1-6
clone_size: NA
d_call: NA
v_call: TRBV28
cdr3_aa: CASSLGQGHSPLHF
cdr3_nt: TGTGCCAGCAGTTTAGGTCAGGGTCATTCACCCCTCCACTTT

j_call: TRBJ2-3
clone_size: NA
d_call: TRBD2
v_call: TRBV5-1
cdr3_aa: CASSEGLAGPTDTQYF
cdr3_nt: TGCGCCAGCAGCGAGGGACTAGCGGGGCCCACAGATACGCAGTATTTT

j_call: TRBJ2-4
clone_size: NA
d_call: TRBD1
v_call: TRBV7-3
cdr3_aa: CASSPTGTGRRANIQYF
cdr3_nt: TGTGCCAGCAGCCCAACCGGGACAGGAAGGAGGGCGAACATTCAGTACTTC

j_call: TRBJ1-1
clone_size: NA
d_call: NA
v_call: TRBV19
cdr3_aa: CASSPPVGTEAFF
cdr3_nt: TGTGCCAGTAGTCCTCCGGTTGGGACTGAAGCTTTCTTT

j_call: TRBJ2-7
clone_size: few
d_call: NA
v_call: TRBV5-1
cdr3_aa: CASSLALYGTYEQYF
cdr3_nt: TGCGCCAGCAGCTTGGCCCTTTATGGAACCTACGAGCAGTACTTC